These T cell receptor beta chains were read from a single sample in a study of patients and donors after allogeneic stem cell transplantation. Each CDR3 protein gets one entry after TCRdb re-called the RT-PCR reads with MiXCR. The profile shows some 960,000 distinct CDR3 sequences, about a sixth of them singletons. The sequenced sample consisted of blood, either unsorted or a sorted T cell fraction (not recorded which). These receptors originate from a human donor who was either an allogeneic HSCT recipient or a stem cell or donor lymphocyte infusion donor (not recorded which). It is not recorded whose cells these are; they may come from a transplant donor. CDR3s include the opening cysteine and the closing phenylalanine or tryptophan. The order of the fields is J gene, clone size, V gene, D gene, CDR3 DNA, CDR3 protein. The D gene is left open where the match is weak. Rows may omit the clone size; those that give it use once, few, many or a size class.

J gene: TRBJ1-1; clone size: few; V gene: TRBV10-3; D gene: TRBD1; CDR3 DNA: TGTGCCATCAGTGTAGGACAGGGAAGCTCTGAAGCTTTCTTT; CDR3 protein: CAISVGQGSSEAFF
J gene: TRBJ2-3; clone size: .; V gene: TRBV9; D gene: .; CDR3 DNA: TGTGCCAGCAGCGTAGAACCCAATAGCGAACAGGGTACGCAGTATTTT; CDR3 protein: CASSVEPNSEQGTQYF
J gene: TRBJ1-3; clone size: few; V gene: TRBV12-3/TRBV12-4; D gene: .; CDR3 DNA: TGTGCCATCAATCCAGAGACAGGCTCTGGAAACACCATATATTTT; CDR3 protein: CAINPETGSGNTIYF
J gene: TRBJ2-1; clone size: .; V gene: TRBV2; D gene: .; CDR3 DNA: TGTGCCAGCAGTGTTACTTTCTACAATGAGCAGTTCTTC; CDR3 protein: CASSVTFYNEQFF
J gene: TRBJ1-5; clone size: many; V gene: TRBV7-9; D gene: .; CDR3 DNA: TGCGCCAGCAGCTTGGGAGGTTTGGGTAATCAGCCCCAGCATTTT; CDR3 protein: CASSLGGLGNQPQHF
J gene: TRBJ2-2; clone size: few; V gene: TRBV7-2; D gene: .; CDR3 DNA: TGTGCCAGCAGCTTATCCGGGACAATGGGGACCGGGGAGCTGTTTTTT; CDR3 protein: CASSLSGTMGTGELFF
J gene: TRBJ1-5; clone size: few; V gene: TRBV7-2; D gene: .; CDR3 DNA: TGTGCCAGCAGCATTCAGTCCCAGACAAATCAGCCCCAGCATTTT; CDR3 protein: CASSIQSQTNQPQHF
J gene: TRBJ1-2; clone size: .; V gene: TRBV12-3/TRBV12-4; D gene: TRBD1; CDR3 DNA: TGTGCCAGCAGTCAAAGACAGGGGGGCCTCTATGGCTACACCTTC; CDR3 protein: CASSQRQGGLYGYTF
J gene: TRBJ1-6; clone size: few; V gene: TRBV12-3/TRBV12-4; D gene: .; CDR3 DNA: TGTGCCAGCAGTTCCCCTGGGAGGGGTGTTTCACCCCTCCACTTT; CDR3 protein: CASSSPGRGVSPLHF
J gene: TRBJ2-7; clone size: .; V gene: TRBV10-3; D gene: .; CDR3 DNA: TGTGCCATCAGTGGACACTACGAGCAGTACTTC; CDR3 protein: CAISGHYEQYF
J gene: TRBJ1-6; clone size: .; V gene: TRBV9; D gene: .; CDR3 DNA: TGTGCCAGCAGCGTAGATTCGAATACCTCACCCCTCCACTTT; CDR3 protein: CASSVDSNTSPLHF
J gene: TRBJ1-2; clone size: many; V gene: TRBV12-3/TRBV12-4; D gene: TRBD1; CDR3 DNA: TGTGCCAGCAGCCTAAAAGGACGCGACAGGGACTATGGCTACACCTTC; CDR3 protein: CASSLKGRDRDYGYTF
J gene: TRBJ2-7; clone size: .; V gene: TRBV6-5; D gene: TRBD2; CDR3 DNA: TGTGCCAGCAGTTACGCGAAGGGACTAGCGGGACTCGGCGAGCAGTACTTC; CDR3 protein: CASSYAKGLAGLGEQYF
J gene: TRBJ1-2; clone size: few; V gene: TRBV9; D gene: .; CDR3 DNA: TGTGCCAGCAGCGTATTAGGGCAGACTGGGTATGGCTACACCTTC; CDR3 protein: CASSVLGQTGYGYTF
J gene: TRBJ1-4; clone size: few; V gene: TRBV27; D gene: .; CDR3 DNA: TGTGCCAGCAGTTCCGACAGTGAATCCGAACTGTTTTTT; CDR3 protein: CASSSDSESELFF
J gene: TRBJ2-6; clone size: .; V gene: TRBV7-8; D gene: .; CDR3 DNA: TGTGCCAGCAGCCTGAGAGGGGTCGGCTCTGGGGCCAACGTCCTGACTTTC; CDR3 protein: CASSLRGVGSGANVLTF